Each of the 27 T cell receptor beta chains below was sequenced from the same sample in a study of regulatory T cells in long-lasting Graves disease. According to the study, TCR beta libraries were built with iRepertoire HTBI primers and CDR3-region Arm-PCR. Each CDR3 protein gets one entry after TCRdb re-called the multiplex PCR reads with MiXCR. The data contain about 470,000 distinct CDR3 sequences, 14% to 15% of them seen just once; the ten biggest clones take up around 17%. Time point defined: newly diagnosed GD, antithyroid drugs for less than 3 months. Isolated PBMC RNA provided the starting material for the TCR library. These same records also appear under a second study, on T cells in Graves' hyperthyroidism and ophthalmopathy.

Sequenced material: peripheral blood mononuclear cells (PBMCs), taken at new diagnosis, from a patient treated with antithyroid drugs. These TCRs come from a woman aged 30 to 39 with Graves disease.

This clonotype was picked up a small number of times. The genes are TRBV25-1 and TRBJ1-1; 8 bases agree with TRBD1. The germline gives CDR1 MGHDK, CDR2 SYGVNS. J lost 0 bases, V lost 7 bases, and 4 bases had no gene match. There are 14 residues in the CDR3. CDR3: CASKGTGMNTEAFF. The CDR3, as DNA: TGTGCCAGCAAAGGGACAGGAATGAACACTGAAGCTTTCTTT.

This clonotype occurred a few times. This sequence joins TRBV27 and TRBJ1-2; D unresolved. The CDR3 consists of 13 residues. Trimming pared 5 bases from V and 2 bases from J, leaving 9 bases between. Germline CDR1 reads MNHEY; CDR2 reads SMNVEV (reference sequence). In nucleotides, the CDR3 is TGTGCCAGCAGTCTGACTAACAACTATGGCTACACCTTC. Its protein product is CASSLTNNYGYTF.

The chain couples TRBV20-1 to TRBJ1-5, with TRBD1 as a possible D gene (5 bases). The V gene lost 0 bases and the J gene lost 6 bases, with 15 bases spanning the gap. Per the germline V gene, CDR1 is DFQATT and CDR2 is SNEGSKA (reference sequence). The CDR3 spans 15 residues. Written as DNA, the CDR3 is TGCAGTGCTAGAGAGTCGGGGCAGGGTCGTCAGCCCCAGCATTTT. Protein sequence: CSARESGQGRQPQHF.

This clonotype has at least ten counts. In DNA, the CDR3 is TGCAGCGTTCATGACTATGGCTACACCTTC. It encodes CSVHDYGYTF. The V and J genes are TRBV29-1 and TRBJ1-2, with D uncertain. CDR1 and CDR2 (germline): SQVTM, ANQGSEA. The V gene lost 5 bases and the J gene lost 3 bases, with 4 bases spanning the gap. This CDR3 spans 10 amino acids.

This clonotype turned up a few times. The V gene is TRBV20-1, the J gene TRBJ2-5; 9 bases line up with TRBD2. This CDR3 is 15 amino acids long. With V trimmed by 6 bases and J by 0 bases, 8 bases remained unmatched. Germline V CDR1 and CDR2: DFQATT, SNEGSKA (reference sequence). Written as DNA, the CDR3 is TGCAGTGCAATCACTAGCGGGCGTTACCAAGAGACCCAGTACTTC. Encoded protein: CSAITSGRYQETQYF.

This clonotype came up many times. J is TRBJ2-1 and V is TRBV28, with D tentatively TRBD1 (5 bases). V gave up 3 bases and J gave up 4 bases, with 13 bases separating them. CDR1 is MDHEN and CDR2 is SYDVKM in the germline V gene. The CDR3 covers 15 residues. The CDR3 protein is CASSLVGLEYNEQFF. The DNA of the CDR3 is TGTGCCAGCAGTTTGGTGGGGCTAGAGTACAATGAGCAGTTCTTC.

This clonotype came up many times. This sequence joins TRBV5-1 and TRBJ1-4; D may be TRBD1 (5 bases). Trimming took off 4 bases at V and 0 bases at J, with 13 bases between the two ends. This CDR3 contains 16 residues. The germline V gene encodes CDR1 SGHRS and CDR2 YFSETQ. The CDR3 is CASSPSGGATNEKLFF. Written as DNA, the CDR3 is TGCGCCAGCAGCCCTTCGGGGGGGGCAACTAATGAAAAACTGTTTTTT.

The chain combines TRBV7-9 with TRBJ2-2; D may match TRBD1 or TRBD2 (5 bases each). V was pared by 5 bases and J by 6 bases, with 19 bases between. The germline gives CDR1 SEHNR, CDR2 FQNEAQ (reference sequence). CDR3 length: 16 amino acids. CDR3 in amino acids: CASSPLGWGSSGELFF. The CDR3 DNA follows: TGTGCCAGCAGCCCCCTGGGTTGGGGGAGTTCCGGGGAGCTGTTTTTT.

This clonotype was seen at least ten times. This chain joins TRBV7-2 and TRBJ2-1, with no clear D. Trimming pared 1 base from V and 3 bases from J, leaving 16 bases between. CDR3 size: 17 residues. CDR1 is SGHTA and CDR2 is FQGNSA in the germline V gene. Here the CDR3 reads CASSLVGWPDFYNEQFF. As DNA, the CDR3 is TGTGCCAGCAGCTTAGTCGGCTGGCCAGACTTCTACAATGAGCAGTTCTTC.

This clonotype was counted ten times or more. The CDR3 sequence: CASSQATGTSDEQFF. The CDR3 DNA follows: TGTGCCAGCAGCCAAGCGACAGGGACTAGCGATGAGCAGTTCTTC. V and J are TRBV3-1 and TRBJ2-1; 10 positions match TRBD2. The V segment lost 1 base and the J segment 8 bases; nucleotides outside the gene matches: 5. Germline loops: CDR1 LGHDT, CDR2 YNNKEL (reference sequence). CDR3 length: 15 amino acids.

This clonotype was seen ten or more times. This chain connects TRBV10-3 to TRBJ2-7; 14 bases align to TRBD2. Germline trimming cut 8 bases from V and 0 bases from J; bases unmatched to any gene: 12. Germline-derived CDR1 and CDR2 are ENHRY and SYGVKD. The CDR3 contains 18 residues. CDR3 bases: TGTGCCATCGGGCAAAAACGGACTAGCGGGAGGAGCTCCTACGAGCAGTACTTC. Its protein is CAIGQKRTSGRSSYEQYF.

This clonotype was observed at least ten times. The chain carries TRBV11-1 and TRBJ2-5, with TRBD2 matching over 7 bases. The CDR3 extends over 16 amino acids. Trimming removed 4 bases from V and 5 bases from J; junction bases left unmatched: 13. Germline assignment: CDR1 SGHAT and CDR2 FQDESV (reference sequence). CDR3 sequence: CASSSEGGSGEETQYF. The DNA of the CDR3 is TGTGCCAGCAGCTCGGAGGGCGGGAGTGGAGAGGAGACCCAGTACTTC.

In its sample, this clonotype was seen many times. CDR3 bases: TGTGCCAGCGGGACAGGGGTAGAGACCCAGTACTTC. It encodes CASGTGVETQYF. The chain links TRBV19 to TRBJ2-5, with 10 bases aligning to TRBD1. V trimming: 9 bases; J trimming: 4 bases; junction bases outside the gene matches: 2. The CDR3 sequence is 12 residues long. Germline assignment: CDR1 LNHDA and CDR2 SQIVND (reference sequence). The full variable domain, completed using reference TRBV19 and TRBJ2-5, is DGGITQSPKYLFRKEGQNVTLSCEQNLNHDAMYWYRQDPGQGLRLIYYSQIVNDFQKGDIAEGYSVSREKKESFPLTVTSAQKNPTAFYLCASGTGVETQYFGPGTRLLVL.

V is TRBV9 and J is TRBJ2-7; a possible D gene is TRBD1 (5 bases). Per the germline V gene, CDR1 is SGDLS and CDR2 is YYNGEE. The CDR3 has 14 residues. V was cut by 0 bases and J by 1 base, with 8 bases left in between. CDR3 in amino acids: CASSVAGWSYEQYF. CDR3 nucleotide sequence: TGTGCCAGCAGCGTAGCAGGGTGGTCCTACGAGCAGTACTTC.

This clonotype was found a few times. The chain is built from TRBV12-3 or TRBV12-4 and TRBJ2-1; D might be TRBD2 (5 bases). The V and J ends lost 2 bases and 10 bases respectively, with 12 bases between them. The CDR3 is 13 amino acids. In DNA form, the CDR3 reads TGTGCCAGCAGTTTACCCCCGGAGGACGAGCAGTTCTTC. It is translated as CASSLPPEDEQFF.

Many counts were recorded for this clonotype. V and J are TRBV6-2 or TRBV6-3 and TRBJ2-3, with TRBD1 as a possible D gene (6 bases). The CDR3 sequence is 14 residues long. Germline V gives CDR1 MNHEY, CDR2 SVGEGT. The V end was cut by 2 bases, the J end by 6 bases, with 12 bases between. In DNA form, the CDR3 reads TGTGCCAGCAGTTACCAGGGGCGTAGGGATACGCAGTATTTT. Protein sequence: CASSYQGRRDTQYF.

This clonotype was recorded at least ten times. The chain has TRBV2 and TRBJ2-2; maybe TRBD1 (5 bases). CDR3 length: 13 residues. Deletions cut 9 bases from V and 1 base from J, with 9 bases between. CDR1 is SNHLY, CDR2 FYNNEI, per germline. The DNA for the CDR3 is TGTGCCAGGACCGACAGGAACACCGGGGAGCTGTTTTTT. It yields the protein CARTDRNTGELFF. The whole variable domain, filled in from reference TRBV2 and TRBJ2-2, reads EPEVTQTPSHQVTQMGQEVILRCVPISNHLYFYWYRQILGQKVEFLVSFYNNEISEKSEIFDDQFSVERPDGSNFTLKIRSTKLEDSAMYFCARTDRNTGELFFGEGSRLTVL.

The table lists this clonotype with a few counts. The rearrangement uses TRBV5-1 and TRBJ1-3; 7 bases match TRBD1. With 3 bases clipped from V and 0 bases from J, the junction kept 6 bases outside the gene matches. Germline CDR1 SGHRS, CDR2 YFSETQ. The CDR3 covers 16 residues. The CDR3: CASSSGDRPSGNTIYF. CDR3 in DNA: TGCGCCAGCAGCTCAGGGGACAGACCCTCTGGAAACACCATATATTTT.

The genes are TRBV20-1 and TRBJ1-1, with D hard to call. Germline V gives CDR1 DFQATT, CDR2 SNEGSKA (reference sequence). V gave up 4 bases and J gave up 2 bases, with 5 bases separating them. The CDR3 runs 11 residues. The CDR3, as DNA: TGCAGTGCTATGAAAAACACTGAAGCTTTCTTT. It yields the protein CSAMKNTEAFF.

The chain is built from TRBV27 and TRBJ2-7, with a possible D match to TRBD1 (6 bases). This CDR3 has 15 residues. Trimming shortened V by 5 bases and J by 2 bases, and 16 bases separated the two germline ends. CDR1 and CDR2 from the germline V gene are MNHEY and SMNVEV (reference sequence). The CDR3 reads CASSGGLDLTYEQYF. The DNA for the CDR3 is TGTGCCAGCAGTGGGGGCCTTGATCTGACCTACGAGCAGTACTTC.

This clonotype showed up many times. This chain joins TRBV30 and TRBJ2-2; D possibly uses TRBD1 or TRBD2 (5 bases each). V shed 0 bases and J shed 1 base, with 9 bases lying between them. Germline V gene sequence: CDR1 GTSNPN, CDR2 SVGIG (reference sequence). The CDR3 contains 15 residues. The CDR3 protein is CAWSVGTMNTGELFF. CDR3 nucleotide sequence: TGTGCCTGGAGTGTCGGGACCATGAACACCGGGGAGCTGTTTTTT. The full variable domain, in which reference TRBV30 and TRBJ2-2 provide the parts outside the CDR3, is SQTIHQWPATLVQPVGSPLSLECTVEGTSNPNLYWYRQAAGRGLQLLFYSVGIGQISSEVPQNLSASRPQDRQFILSSKKLLLSDSGFYLCAWSVGTMNTGELFFGEGSRLTVL.

Worth noting for this clonotype: A much larger clone lies a single base off, so this may be a read error. This chain joins TRBV28 and TRBJ2-2; the match to TRBD2 covers 9 bases. CDR1 and CDR2 (germline): MDHEN, SYDVKM. This CDR3 spans 16 amino acids. The CDR3 is CASNLTSGLNTGELFF. The CDR3 coding sequence is TGTGCCAGCAATTTAACTAGCGGGCTGAACACCGGGGAGCTGTTTTTT.

Many counts were recorded for this clonotype. V gene TRBV30 combines with J gene TRBJ1-2; weak D call: TRBD1 (5 bases). Germline CDR1 is GTSNPN and CDR2 is SVGIG (reference sequence). The CDR3 has 14 residues. V was cut by 0 bases and J by 0 bases, with 8 bases left in between. CDR3 in amino acids: CAWSVQVANYGYTF. CDR3 coding DNA: TGTGCCTGGAGTGTACAGGTTGCTAACTATGGCTACACCTTC.

In its sample, this clonotype was seen many times. The V and J genes are TRBV30 and TRBJ1-6; 9 bases match TRBD1. This CDR3 has 17 amino acids. Germline CDR1 reads GTSNPN; CDR2 reads SVGIG (reference sequence). V shed 3 bases and J 7 bases; nucleotides not matched to a gene: 13. This CDR3 reads CAWRARFTGQGNSPLHF. The CDR3 DNA reads as TGTGCCTGGAGAGCCCGTTTTACCGGACAGGGGAATTCACCCCTCCACTTT.

The chain couples TRBV3-1 to TRBJ2-7; TRBD2 agrees at 8 bases. CDR1 is LGHDT, CDR2 YNNKEL, per germline (reference sequence). The length of the CDR3 is 14 residues. Germline trimming cut 3 bases from V and 7 bases from J; bases unmatched to any gene: 8. The CDR3 here is CASSHRGTREEQYF. The CDR3 DNA reads as TGTGCCAGCAGCCACCGCGGGACTAGGGAGGAGCAGTACTTC.

This clonotype was detected many times. As DNA, the CDR3 is TGTGCCAGCAGCGAGAGAGGCCAGCAGTACTTC. This gives the protein CASSERGQQYF. The chain combines TRBV3-1 with TRBJ2-7, with unresolved D. Germline assignment: CDR1 LGHDT and CDR2 YNNKEL (reference sequence). V lost 5 bases and J lost 8, with 10 bases in between. This CDR3 is built from 11 residues.

This clonotype was seen once. The chain employs TRBV27 and TRBJ2-5; D not certain. Looked up from germline, CDR1 is MNHEY and CDR2 is SMNVEV (reference sequence). V was cut by 0 bases and J by 1 base, with 12 bases left in between. This CDR3 has 16 residues. CDR3 sequence reads: CASSLSPATIQETQYF. The CDR3 DNA is TGTGCCAGCAGTTTATCCCCGGCAACAATCCAAGAGACCCAGTACTTC.